This T cell receptor (beta chain) is drawn from a study of blood T cells in healthy people across ages. Study-level findings and limits: Any changes in expanded clonotypes were possibly confounded, as donor CMV status remained unknown.

Points on this clonotype: Its antigen remains unidentified.

Every donor contributed ten milliliters of peripheral blood by blood draw. Researchers report isolating at least 6 million PBMCs per sample. The authors ran a second PCR of 7 to 11 cycles using a sample-barcoded 5' primer and a J-beta primer mix. TCRdb re-called the 5' RACE reads through MiXCR, storing one row per CDR3 protein. Of about 670,000 distinct CDR3 sequences listed, approximately 40% are singletons. V lost 7 bases and J lost 11, with 24 bases in between. The CDR3 extends over 14 amino acids. Per germline, CDR1 SGHRS and CDR2 YFSETQ. This sequence originates from a man older than 75 in good health. The chain carries TRBV5-1 and TRBJ2-5, with D uncertain. The material sequenced was blood. The CDR3 spells CASRRNGPSYGQYF. The CDR3 nucleotides are TGCGCCAGCCGTCGGAACGGACCTTCCTACGGGCAGTACTTC.